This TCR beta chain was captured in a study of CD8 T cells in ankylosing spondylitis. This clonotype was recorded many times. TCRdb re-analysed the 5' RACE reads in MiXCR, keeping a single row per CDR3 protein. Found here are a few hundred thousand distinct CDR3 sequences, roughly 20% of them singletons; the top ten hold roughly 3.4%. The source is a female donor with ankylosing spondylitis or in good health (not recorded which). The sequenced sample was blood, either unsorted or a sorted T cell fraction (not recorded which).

The CDR3 loop is CASSPRRASYNEQFF. CDR3 DNA: TGTGCCAGCAGTCCTCGGCGGGCGTCCTACAATGAGCAGTTCTTC. The V and J genes are TRBV6-2 or TRBV6-3 and TRBJ2-1, with D maybe TRBD2 (5 bases). Germline V gene data show CDR1 as MNHEY and CDR2 as SVGEGT. Trimming left V 5 bases short and J 1 base short, with 12 bases between. The CDR3 covers 15 residues.